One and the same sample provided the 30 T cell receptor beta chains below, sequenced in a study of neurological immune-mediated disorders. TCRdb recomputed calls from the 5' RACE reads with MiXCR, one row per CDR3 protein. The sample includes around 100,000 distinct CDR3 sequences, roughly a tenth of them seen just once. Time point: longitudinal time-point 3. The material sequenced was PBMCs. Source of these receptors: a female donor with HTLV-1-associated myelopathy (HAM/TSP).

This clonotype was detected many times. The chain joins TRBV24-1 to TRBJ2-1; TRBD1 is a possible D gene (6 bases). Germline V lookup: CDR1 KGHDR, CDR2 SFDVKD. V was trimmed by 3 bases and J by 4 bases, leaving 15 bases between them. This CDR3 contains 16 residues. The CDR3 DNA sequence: TGTGCCACCAGTGATCGAACAGGGAACCCATACAATGAGCAGTTCTTC. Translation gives CATSDRTGNPYNEQFF.

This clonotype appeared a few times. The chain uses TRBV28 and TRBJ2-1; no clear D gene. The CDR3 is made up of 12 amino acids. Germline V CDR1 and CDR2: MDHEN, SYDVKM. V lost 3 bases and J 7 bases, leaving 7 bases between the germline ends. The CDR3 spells CASSFSVNEQFF. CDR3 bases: TGTGCCAGCAGTTTTTCCGTTAATGAGCAGTTCTTC.

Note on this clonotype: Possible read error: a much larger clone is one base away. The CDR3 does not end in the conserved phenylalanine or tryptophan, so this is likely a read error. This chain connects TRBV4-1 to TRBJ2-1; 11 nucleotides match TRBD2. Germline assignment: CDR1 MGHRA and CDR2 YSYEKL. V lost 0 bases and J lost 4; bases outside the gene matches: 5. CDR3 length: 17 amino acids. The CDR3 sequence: CASSQDPASGGYNEQFS. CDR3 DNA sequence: TGCGCCAGCAGCCAAGATCCGGCTAGCGGGGGGTACAATGAGCAGTTCTCC.

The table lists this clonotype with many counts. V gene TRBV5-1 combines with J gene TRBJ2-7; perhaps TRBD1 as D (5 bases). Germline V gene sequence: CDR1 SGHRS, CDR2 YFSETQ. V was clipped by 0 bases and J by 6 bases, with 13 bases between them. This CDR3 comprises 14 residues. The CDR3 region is CASSLVGEPSEQYF. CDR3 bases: TGCGCCAGCAGCTTGGTAGGGGAACCCTCCGAGCAGTACTTC.

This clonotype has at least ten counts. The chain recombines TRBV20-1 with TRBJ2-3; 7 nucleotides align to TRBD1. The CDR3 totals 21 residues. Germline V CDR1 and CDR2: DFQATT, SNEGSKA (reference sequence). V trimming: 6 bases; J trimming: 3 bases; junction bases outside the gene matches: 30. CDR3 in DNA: TGCAGTGCCCCACCCGGACAATTGACCCGAAGGGGGCCGGTACAGACAGATACGCAGTATTTT. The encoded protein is CSAPPGQLTRRGPVQTDTQYF.

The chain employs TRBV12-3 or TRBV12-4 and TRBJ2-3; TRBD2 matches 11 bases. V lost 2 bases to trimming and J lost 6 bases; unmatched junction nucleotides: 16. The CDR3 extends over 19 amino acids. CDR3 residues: CASSLSLGVVAGGSDTQYF. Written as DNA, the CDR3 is TGTGCCAGCAGTTTATCCCTTGGGGTCGTAGCGGGGGGGTCTGATACGCAGTATTTT.

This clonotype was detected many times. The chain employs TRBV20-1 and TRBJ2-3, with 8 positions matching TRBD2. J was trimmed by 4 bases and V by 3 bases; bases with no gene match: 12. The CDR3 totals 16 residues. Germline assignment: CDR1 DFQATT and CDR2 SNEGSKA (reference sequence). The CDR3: CSASRRRGEAADTQYF. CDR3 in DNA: TGCAGTGCTAGCAGGCGGCGGGGGGAGGCGGCAGATACGCAGTATTTT.

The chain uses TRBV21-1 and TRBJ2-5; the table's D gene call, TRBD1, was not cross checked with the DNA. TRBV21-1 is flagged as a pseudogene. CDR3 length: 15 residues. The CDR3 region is CASSNRRQGDETQYF. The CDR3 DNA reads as TGTGCCAGCAGCAACCGACGGCAGGGGGACGAGACCCAGTACTTC.

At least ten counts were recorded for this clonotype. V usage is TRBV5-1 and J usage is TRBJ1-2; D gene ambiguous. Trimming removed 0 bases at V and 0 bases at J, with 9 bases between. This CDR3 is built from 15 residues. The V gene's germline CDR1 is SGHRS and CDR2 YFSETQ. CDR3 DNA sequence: TGCGCCAGCAGCTTGGATAGCGCTTCTAACTATGGCTACACCTTC. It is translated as CASSLDSASNYGYTF.

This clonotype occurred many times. The CDR3 DNA sequence: TGTGCCAGCAGCCCACGGGGGAAAGAGACTGAAGCTTTCTTT. The encoded protein is CASSPRGKETEAFF. The J gene is TRBJ1-1, the V gene TRBV7-9, with D maybe TRBD1 (5 bases). With 5 bases removed from V and 5 bases from J, the gap between germline ends came to 15 bases. The CDR3 length is 14 residues. CDR1 is SEHNR and CDR2 is FQNEAQ in the germline V gene (reference sequence).

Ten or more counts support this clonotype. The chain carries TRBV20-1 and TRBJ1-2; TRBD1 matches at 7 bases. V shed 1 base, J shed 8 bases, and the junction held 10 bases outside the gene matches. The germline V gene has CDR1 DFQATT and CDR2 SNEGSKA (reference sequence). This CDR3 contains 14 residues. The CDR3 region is CSARVGTASRGYTF. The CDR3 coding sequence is TGCAGTGCTAGAGTAGGGACAGCGTCAAGGGGCTACACCTTC.

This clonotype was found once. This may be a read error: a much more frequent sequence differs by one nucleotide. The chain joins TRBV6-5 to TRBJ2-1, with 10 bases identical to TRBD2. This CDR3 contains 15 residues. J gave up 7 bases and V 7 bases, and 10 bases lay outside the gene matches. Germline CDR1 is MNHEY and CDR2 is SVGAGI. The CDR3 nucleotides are TGTGCCAGCAAAATGCTAGCGGGGGTTTTTAATGAGCAGTTCTTC. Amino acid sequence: CASKMLAGVFNEQFF.

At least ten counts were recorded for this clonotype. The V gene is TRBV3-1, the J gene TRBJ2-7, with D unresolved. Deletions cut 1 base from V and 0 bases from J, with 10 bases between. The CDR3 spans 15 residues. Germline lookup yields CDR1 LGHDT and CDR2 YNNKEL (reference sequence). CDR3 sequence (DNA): TGTGCCAGCAGCCAAGGGGCCGCCTTCTCCTACGAGCAGTACTTC. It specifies CASSQGAAFSYEQYF.

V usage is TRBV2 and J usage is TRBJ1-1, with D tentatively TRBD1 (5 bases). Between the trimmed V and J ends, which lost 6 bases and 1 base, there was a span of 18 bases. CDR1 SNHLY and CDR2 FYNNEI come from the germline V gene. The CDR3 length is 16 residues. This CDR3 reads CASSEQKTVPNTEAFF. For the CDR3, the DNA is TGTGCCAGCAGCGAACAAAAGACAGTCCCGAACACTGAAGCTTTCTTT.

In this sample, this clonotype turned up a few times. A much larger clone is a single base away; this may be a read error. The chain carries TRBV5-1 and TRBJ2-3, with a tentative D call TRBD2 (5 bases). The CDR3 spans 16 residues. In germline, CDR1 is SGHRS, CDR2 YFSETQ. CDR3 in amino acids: CASSLYEAETTYTQYF. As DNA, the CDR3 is TGTGCCAGCAGCTTGTACGAAGCGGAGACCACATATACGCAGTATTTT. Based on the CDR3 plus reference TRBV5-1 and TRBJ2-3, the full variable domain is KAGVTQTPRYLIKTRGQQVTLSCSPISGHRSVSWYQQTPGQGLQFLFEYFSETQRNKGNFPGRFSGRQFSNSRSEMNVSTLELGDSALYLCASSLYEAETTYTQYFGPGTRLTVL.

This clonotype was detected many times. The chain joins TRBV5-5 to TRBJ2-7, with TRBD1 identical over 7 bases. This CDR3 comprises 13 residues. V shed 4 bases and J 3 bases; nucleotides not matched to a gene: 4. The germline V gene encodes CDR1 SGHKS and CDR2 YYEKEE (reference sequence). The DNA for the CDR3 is TGTGCCAGCAGCCTCAGGACAGGCTACGAGCAGTACTTC. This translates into CASSLRTGYEQYF. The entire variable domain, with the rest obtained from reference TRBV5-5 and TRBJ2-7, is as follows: DAGVTQSPTHLIKTRGQQVTLRCSPISGHKSVSWYQQVLGQGPQFIFQYYEKEERGRGNFPDRFSARQFPNYSSELNVNALLLGDSALYLCASSLRTGYEQYFGPGTRLTVT.

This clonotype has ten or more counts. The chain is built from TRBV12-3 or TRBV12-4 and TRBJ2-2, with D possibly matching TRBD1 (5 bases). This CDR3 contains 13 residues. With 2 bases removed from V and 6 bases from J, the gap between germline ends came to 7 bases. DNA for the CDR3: TGTGCCAGCAGTTTACAGGGTCCCGGGGAGCTGTTTTTT. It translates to CASSLQGPGELFF.

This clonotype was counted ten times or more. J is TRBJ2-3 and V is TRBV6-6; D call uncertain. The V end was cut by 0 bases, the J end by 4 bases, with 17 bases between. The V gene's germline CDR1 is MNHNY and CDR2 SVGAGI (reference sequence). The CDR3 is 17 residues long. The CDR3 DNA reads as TGTGCCAGCAGTTACTCGTTTTCTCCATTAATGGCAGATACGCAGTATTTT. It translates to CASSYSFSPLMADTQYF.

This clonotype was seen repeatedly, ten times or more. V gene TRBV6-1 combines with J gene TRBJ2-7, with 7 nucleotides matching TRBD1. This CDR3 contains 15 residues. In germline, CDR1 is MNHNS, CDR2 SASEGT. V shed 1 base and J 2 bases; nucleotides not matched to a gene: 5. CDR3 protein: CASSEGRQGAYEQYF. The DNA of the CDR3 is TGTGCCAGCAGTGAAGGTCGCCAGGGGGCCTACGAGCAGTACTTC.

The chain's CDR3 is CASSLGVSGEGYGYTF. CDR3 bases: TGCGCCAGCAGCTTGGGAGTTTCGGGTGAGGGGTACGGCTACACCTTC. The chain combines TRBV5-1 with TRBJ1-2; possibly TRBD1 for D (5 bases). Germline V CDR1 and CDR2: SGHRS, YFSETQ. V gave up 0 bases and J gave up 8 bases, with 20 bases separating them. The CDR3 is made up of 16 amino acids.

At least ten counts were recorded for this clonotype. The CDR3 loop reads CASSMTGASSGANVLTF. The CDR3 region has the DNA TGTGCCAGCAGCATGACAGGGGCAAGCTCTGGGGCCAACGTCCTGACTTTC. V gene TRBV9 combines with J gene TRBJ2-6; 8 bases match TRBD1. Germline CDR1 and CDR2: SGDLS and YYNGEE. The CDR3 is 17 residues long. The V and J ends lost 4 bases and 0 bases, in that order; junction bases with no gene match: 6.

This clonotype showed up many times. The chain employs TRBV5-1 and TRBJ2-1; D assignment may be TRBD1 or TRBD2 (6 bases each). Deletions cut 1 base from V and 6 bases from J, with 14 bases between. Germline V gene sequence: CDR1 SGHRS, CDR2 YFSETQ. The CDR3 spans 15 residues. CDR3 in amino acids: CASSLLAGEVNEQFF. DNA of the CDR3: TGCGCCAGCAGCTTGTTGGCAGGGGAGGTCAATGAGCAGTTCTTC. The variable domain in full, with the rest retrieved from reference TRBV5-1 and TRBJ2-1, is KAGVTQTPRYLIKTRGQQVTLSCSPISGHRSVSWYQQTPGQGLQFLFEYFSETQRNKGNFPGRFSGRQFSNSRSEMNVSTLELGDSALYLCASSLLAGEVNEQFFGPGTRLTVL.

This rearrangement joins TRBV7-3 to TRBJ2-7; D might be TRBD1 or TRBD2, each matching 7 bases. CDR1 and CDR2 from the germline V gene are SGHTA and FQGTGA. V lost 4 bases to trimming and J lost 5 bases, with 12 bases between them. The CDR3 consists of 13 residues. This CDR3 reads CASSSQGGDEQYF. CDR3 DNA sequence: TGTGCCAGCAGCTCTCAGGGGGGGGACGAGCAGTACTTC. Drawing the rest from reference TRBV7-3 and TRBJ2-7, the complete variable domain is GAGVSQTPSNKVTEKGKYVELRCDPISGHTALYWYRQSLGQGPEFLIYFQGTGAADDSGLPNDRFFAVRPEGSVSTLKIQRTERGDSAVYLCASSSQGGDEQYFGPGTRLTVT.

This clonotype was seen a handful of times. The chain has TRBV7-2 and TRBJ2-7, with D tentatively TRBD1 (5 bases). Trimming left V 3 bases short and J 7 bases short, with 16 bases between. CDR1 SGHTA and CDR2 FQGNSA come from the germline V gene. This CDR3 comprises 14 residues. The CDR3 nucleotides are TGTGCCAGCAGCTTTGGAGACAGCCCTCGGGAGCAGTACTTC. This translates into CASSFGDSPREQYF.

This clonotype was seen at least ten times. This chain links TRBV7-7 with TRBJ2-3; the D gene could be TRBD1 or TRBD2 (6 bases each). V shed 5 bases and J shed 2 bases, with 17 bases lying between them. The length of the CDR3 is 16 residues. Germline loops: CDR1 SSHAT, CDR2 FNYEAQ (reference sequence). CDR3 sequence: CASSPDVGGHTDTQYF. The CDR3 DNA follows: TGTGCCAGCAGCCCCGATGTCGGGGGCCACACAGATACGCAGTATTTT.

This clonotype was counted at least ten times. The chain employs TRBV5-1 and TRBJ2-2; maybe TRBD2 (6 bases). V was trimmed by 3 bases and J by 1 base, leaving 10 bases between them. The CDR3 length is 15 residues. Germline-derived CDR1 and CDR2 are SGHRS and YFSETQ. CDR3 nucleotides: TGCGCCAGCAGCTCGGGACTGTTGAACACCGGGGAGCTGTTTTTT. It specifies CASSSGLLNTGELFF.

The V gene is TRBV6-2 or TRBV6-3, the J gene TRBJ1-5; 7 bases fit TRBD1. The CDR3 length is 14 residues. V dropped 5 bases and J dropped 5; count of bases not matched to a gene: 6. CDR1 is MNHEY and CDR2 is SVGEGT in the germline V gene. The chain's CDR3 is CASSLTGVDQPQHF. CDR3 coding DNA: TGTGCCAGCAGTCTTACAGGGGTCGATCAGCCCCAGCATTTT.

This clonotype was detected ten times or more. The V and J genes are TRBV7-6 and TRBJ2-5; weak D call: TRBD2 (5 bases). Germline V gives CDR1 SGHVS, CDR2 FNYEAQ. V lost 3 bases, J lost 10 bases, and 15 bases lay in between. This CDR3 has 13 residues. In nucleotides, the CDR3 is TGTGCCAGCAGCTTCTCGATCGGGAAGGGCCAGTACTTC. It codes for CASSFSIGKGQYF.

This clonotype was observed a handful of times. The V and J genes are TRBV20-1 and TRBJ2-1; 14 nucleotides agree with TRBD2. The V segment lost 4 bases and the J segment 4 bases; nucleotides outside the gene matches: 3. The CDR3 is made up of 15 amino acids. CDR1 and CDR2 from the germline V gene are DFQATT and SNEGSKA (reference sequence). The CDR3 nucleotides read TGCAGTGCTATTAGACTAGCGGGGGGGTACAATGAGCAGTTCTTC. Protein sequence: CSAIRLAGGYNEQFF.

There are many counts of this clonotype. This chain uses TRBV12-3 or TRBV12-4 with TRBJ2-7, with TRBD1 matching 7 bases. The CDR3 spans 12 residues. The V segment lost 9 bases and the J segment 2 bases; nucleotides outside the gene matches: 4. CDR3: CASLGTAYEQYF. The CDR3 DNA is TGTGCCAGTCTAGGGACAGCCTACGAGCAGTACTTC.